This T cell receptor (beta chain) was captured in a study of early T cells in non-severe SARS-CoV-2 infection. This CDR3 is built from 17 residues. Trimming pared 2 bases from V and 0 bases from J, leaving 11 bases between. This clonotype has just a few counts. TCRdb itself ran the 5' RACE reads through MiXCR, one entry per CDR3 protein. Of about 39,000 distinct CDR3 sequences detected, roughly 5% appear once; the ten largest clones hold approximately 4.8%. The chain employs TRBV12-3 or TRBV12-4 and TRBJ1-6; D is ambiguous. The sample was whole blood. The source of this sequence is an adult who was a healthcare worker with PCR-confirmed SARS-CoV-2 infection or an uninfected control (not recorded which). CDR3 loop: CASSLRSWSSYNSPLHF. The DNA for the CDR3 is TGTGCCAGCAGTTTAAGGTCATGGAGCTCCTATAATTCACCCCTCCACTTT.